The clone carrying this T cell receptor (beta chain) was seen repeatedly, ten times or more. TCRdb itself ran the 5' RACE reads through MiXCR, one entry per CDR3 protein. The sample yields a few hundred thousand distinct CDR3 sequences, 9% to 10% seen once. This record comes from a study of identical twins. V was pared by 6 bases and J by 9 bases, with 12 bases between. The CDR3 extends over 12 amino acids. These records were also assigned to another study, of yellow fever vaccine responses in identical twins.

The sample comprised PBMCs. The receptor's source is a young woman in good health. V usage is TRBV12-3 or TRBV12-4 and J usage is TRBJ2-1; unclear D gene. CDR3 residues: CASSYGIGEQFF. The CDR3, as DNA: TGTGCCAGCAGCTACGGAATCGGTGAGCAGTTCTTC.